This TCR beta chain was captured in a study of blood T cell repertoires in COVID-19. Across the study: COVID-19 samples, acute and convalescent, were from the United States, Italy and Spain. T cells, B-cell-depleted T cells, or PBMCs provided the cDNA or gDNA that served as material.

Original methodology: Estimation of nucleated cell counts was performed using reference gene primer amplification. The assay was immunoSEQ multiplex PCR, and TCRdb's table has in-frame clones only and misses some. For V, J and clone size, that table is used; D and trimming come from the DNA. Of about 99,000 clones in the sample, about 88% were seen once. Trimming cost V 2 bases and J 3 bases, with 12 bases left between them. Looked up from germline, CDR1 is SGHRS and CDR2 is YFSETQ. CDR3 length: 14 amino acids. The sequence derives from a human donor in a cohort sampled during active COVID-19. Specimen: peripheral blood. The rearrangement links TRBV5-1 to TRBJ2-7; D possibly corresponds to TRBD1 (6 bases). CDR3 loop: CASSFNTDSYEQYF. As DNA, the CDR3 is TGCGCCAGCAGCTTCAACACGGACAGCTACGAGCAGTACTTC.